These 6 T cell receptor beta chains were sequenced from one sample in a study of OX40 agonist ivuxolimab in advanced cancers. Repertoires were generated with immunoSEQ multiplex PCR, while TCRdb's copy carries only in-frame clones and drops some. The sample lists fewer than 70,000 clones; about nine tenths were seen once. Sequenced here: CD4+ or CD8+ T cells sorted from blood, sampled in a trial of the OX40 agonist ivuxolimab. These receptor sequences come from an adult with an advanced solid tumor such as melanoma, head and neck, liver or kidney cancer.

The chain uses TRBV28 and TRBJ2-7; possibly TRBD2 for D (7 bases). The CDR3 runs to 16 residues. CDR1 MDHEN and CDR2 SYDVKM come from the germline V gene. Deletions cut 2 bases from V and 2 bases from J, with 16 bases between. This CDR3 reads CASSLQPGRGAYEQYF. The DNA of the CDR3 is TGTGCCAGCAGTTTACAACCTGGGAGGGGGGCCTACGAGCAGTACTTC.

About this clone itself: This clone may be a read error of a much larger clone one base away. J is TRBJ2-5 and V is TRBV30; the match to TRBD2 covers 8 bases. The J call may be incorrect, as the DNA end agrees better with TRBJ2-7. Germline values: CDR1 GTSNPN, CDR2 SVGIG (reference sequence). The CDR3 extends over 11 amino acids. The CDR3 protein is CGRGGGDEQYF. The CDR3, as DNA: TGCGGGAGGGGGGGCGGCGACGAGCAGTACTTC.

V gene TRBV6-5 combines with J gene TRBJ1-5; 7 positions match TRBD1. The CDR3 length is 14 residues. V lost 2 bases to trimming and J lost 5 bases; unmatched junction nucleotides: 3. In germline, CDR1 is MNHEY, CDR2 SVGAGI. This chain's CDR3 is CASSYRTGDQPQHF. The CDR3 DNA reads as TGTGCCAGCAGTTACCGAACAGGGGATCAGCCCCAGCATTTT.

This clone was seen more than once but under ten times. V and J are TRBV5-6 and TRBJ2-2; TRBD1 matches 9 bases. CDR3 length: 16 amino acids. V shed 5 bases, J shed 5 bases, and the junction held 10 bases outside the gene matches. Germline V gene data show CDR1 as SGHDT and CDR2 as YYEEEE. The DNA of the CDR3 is TGTGCCAGCAGTCACACCGGGACAGGGTTTACCGGGGAGCTGTTTTTT. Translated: CASSHTGTGFTGELFF.

For the CDR3, the DNA is TGTGCCACCAGCAGAGATCTGGACAGGATCCTCTATGGCTACACCTTC. It encodes CATSRDLDRILYGYTF. V is TRBV15 and J is TRBJ1-2; 7 nucleotides line up with TRBD1. CDR3 length: 16 residues. Trimming removed 0 bases from V and 4 bases from J; junction bases left unmatched: 8. Germline CDR1 is LNHNV and CDR2 is YYDKDF (reference sequence).

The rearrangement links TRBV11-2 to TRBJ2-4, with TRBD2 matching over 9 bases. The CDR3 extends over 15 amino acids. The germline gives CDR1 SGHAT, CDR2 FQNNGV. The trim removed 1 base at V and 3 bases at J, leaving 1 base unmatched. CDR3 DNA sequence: TGTGCCAGCAGCTTAGGACTAGCGGACAAAAACATTCAGTACTTC. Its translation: CASSLGLADKNIQYF.